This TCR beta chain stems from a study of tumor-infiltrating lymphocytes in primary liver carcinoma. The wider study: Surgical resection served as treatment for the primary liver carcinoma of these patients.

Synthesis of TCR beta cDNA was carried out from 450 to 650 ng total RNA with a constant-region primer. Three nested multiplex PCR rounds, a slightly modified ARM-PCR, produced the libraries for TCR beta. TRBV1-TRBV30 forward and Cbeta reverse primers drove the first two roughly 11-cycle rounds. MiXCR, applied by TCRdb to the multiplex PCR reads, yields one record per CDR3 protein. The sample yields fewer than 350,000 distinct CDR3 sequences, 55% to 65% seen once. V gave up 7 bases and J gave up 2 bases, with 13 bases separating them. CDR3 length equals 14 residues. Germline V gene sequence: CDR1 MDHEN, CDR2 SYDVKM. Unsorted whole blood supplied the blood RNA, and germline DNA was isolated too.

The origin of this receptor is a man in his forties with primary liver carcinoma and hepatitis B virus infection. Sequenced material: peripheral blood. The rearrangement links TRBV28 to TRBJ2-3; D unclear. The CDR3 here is CASKRRHPTDTQYF. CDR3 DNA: TGTGCCAGCAAACGGCGTCACCCCACAGATACGCAGTATTTT.